This T cell receptor (beta chain) was recorded in a study of PD-1 blockade in classical Hodgkin lymphoma. The CDR3 length is 17 residues. V gave up 7 bases and J gave up 0 bases; unmatched junction bases: 8. On this clone itself: What it recognizes is unknown.

Study results and limitations: Compared with baseline, CD4+ but not CD8+ TCR diversity had risen significantly by C4D1.

Sequencing was performed with immunoSEQ multiplex PCR; in TCRdb, only in-frame clones are kept and a portion is missing. The sample shows approximately 29,000 clones, roughly four fifths of them seen only once. Time point described: cycle 4 day 1 (C4D1), after 6 weeks of nivolumab. Every single patient, without exception, relapsed after autologous stem cell transplantation, and brentuximab vedotin exposure varied. Magnetic negative selection of thawed PBMCs was the method by which CD4+ T cells were purified. The chain joins TRBV5-3 to TRBJ2-6, with 9 bases lining up with TRBD1. TRBV5-3 is annotated as an ORF whose role is uncertain. This receptor was taken from a human donor with classical Hodgkin lymphoma. Sequencing used CD4+ T cells from blood, obtained before the fourth cycle of nivolumab. This chain's CDR3 is CARHRGRDLSGANVLTF. In nucleotides, the CDR3 is TGTGCCAGACACAGGGGGCGGGATCTCTCTGGGGCCAACGTCCTGACTTTC.